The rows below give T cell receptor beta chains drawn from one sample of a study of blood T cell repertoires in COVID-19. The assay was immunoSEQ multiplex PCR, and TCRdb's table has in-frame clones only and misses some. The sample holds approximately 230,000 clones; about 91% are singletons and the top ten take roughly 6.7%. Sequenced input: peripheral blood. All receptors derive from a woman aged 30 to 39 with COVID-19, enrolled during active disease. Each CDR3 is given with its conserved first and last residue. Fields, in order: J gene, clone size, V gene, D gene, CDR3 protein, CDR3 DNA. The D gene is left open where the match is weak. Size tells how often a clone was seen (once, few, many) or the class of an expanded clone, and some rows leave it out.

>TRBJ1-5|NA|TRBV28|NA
CASSYTGLGYSNQPQHF
TGTGCCAGCAGTTATACAGGGCTTGGGTATAGCAATCAGCCCCAGCATTTT
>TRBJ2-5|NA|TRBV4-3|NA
CASSQGHPQETQYF
TGCGCCAGCAGCCAAGGACACCCCCAAGAGACCCAGTACTTC
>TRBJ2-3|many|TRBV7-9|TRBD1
CASSPGTGGDTQYF
TGTGCCAGCAGCCCCGGGACAGGGGGAGATACGCAGTATTTT
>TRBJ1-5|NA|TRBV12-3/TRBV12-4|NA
CASSSTLNQPQHF
TGTGCCAGCAGTTCGACTCTCAATCAGCCCCAGCATTTT
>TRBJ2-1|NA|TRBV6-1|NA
CASSEGRINEQFF
TGTGCCAGCAGTGAGGGGCGGATCAATGAGCAGTTCTTC
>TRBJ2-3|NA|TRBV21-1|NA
CASSKAPPRGSGRPVGTQYF
TGTGCCAGCAGCAAAGCCCCGCCTAGGGGGAGCGGGAGGCCGGTGGGTACGCAGTATTTT
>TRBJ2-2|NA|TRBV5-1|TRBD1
CASSRDRVAGELFF
TGCGCCAGCAGCCGGGACAGGGTTGCCGGGGAGCTGTTTTTT
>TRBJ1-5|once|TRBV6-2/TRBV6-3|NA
CASSYSGSAAGEFQPQHF
TGTGCCAGCAGTTATTCCGGGTCCGCGGCGGGGGAATTTCAGCCCCAGCATTTT
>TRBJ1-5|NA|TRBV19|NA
CASTPLQGSLNQPQHF
TGTGCCAGTACCCCTTTACAGGGCAGCCTTAATCAGCCCCAGCATTTT
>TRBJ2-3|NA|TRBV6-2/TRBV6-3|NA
CASSSPTRGGDTQYF
TGTGCCAGCAGTAGTCCGACTAGGGGTGGAGATACGCAGTATTTT
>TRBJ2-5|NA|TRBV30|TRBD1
CAWAGTGRETQYF
TGTGCCTGGGCCGGGACAGGGCGAGAGACCCAGTACTTC
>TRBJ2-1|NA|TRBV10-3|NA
CATLGLEDNEQFF
TGTGCCACTCTCGGACTGGAGGACAATGAGCAGTTCTTC
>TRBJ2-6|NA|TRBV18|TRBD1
CASSPGQGTGANVLTF
TGTGCCAGCTCACCGGGACAGGGTACTGGGGCCAACGTCCTGACTTTC
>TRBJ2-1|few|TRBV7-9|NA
CASSLGTSAPRNEQFF
TGTGCCAGCAGCTTAGGAACGAGCGCTCCAAGGAATGAGCAGTTCTTC
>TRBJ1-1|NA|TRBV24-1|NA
CATRQNLNTEAFF
TGTGCCACCAGACAGAACCTGAACACTGAAGCTTTCTTT
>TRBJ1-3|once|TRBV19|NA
CASSTVLSSGNTIYF
TGTGCCAGTAGTACCGTACTGAGCTCTGGAAACACCATATATTTT
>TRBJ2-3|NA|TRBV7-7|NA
CASSPSGARADTQYF
TGTGCTAGCAGCCCTTCTGGGGCTCGCGCAGATACGCAGTATTTT
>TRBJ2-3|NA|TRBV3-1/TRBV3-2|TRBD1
CASSQVGTGSNGDTQYF
TGTGCCAGCAGCCAGGTAGGGACAGGCAGTAATGGGGATACGCAGTATTTT
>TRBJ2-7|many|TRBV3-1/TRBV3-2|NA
CASSQLGRYEQYF
TGTGCCAGCAGCCAACTTGGCCGCTACGAGCAGTACTTC
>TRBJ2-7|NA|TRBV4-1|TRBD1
CASSQSRDSSRRSIYEQYF
TGCGCCAGCAGCCAAAGCAGGGACAGCTCCCGCCGTTCGATCTACGAGCAGTACTTC
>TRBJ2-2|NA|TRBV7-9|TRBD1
CASSIPPGGTGELFF
TGTGCCAGCAGTATCCCGCCAGGGGGCACCGGGGAGCTGTTTTTT
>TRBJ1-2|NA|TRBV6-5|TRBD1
CASREGAVANYGYTF
TGTGCCAGCAGGGAGGGGGCAGTAGCTAACTATGGCTACACCTTC
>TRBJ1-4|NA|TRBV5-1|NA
CASSLAGSDEKLFF
TGCGCCAGCAGCTTGGCAGGGTCCGATGAAAAACTGTTTTTT
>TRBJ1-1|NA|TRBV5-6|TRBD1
CASSYGTGSMNTEAFF
TGTGCCAGCAGCTACGGGACAGGTTCCATGAACACTGAAGCTTTCTTT
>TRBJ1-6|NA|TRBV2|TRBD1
CASRRTGVNSPLHF
TGTGCCAGCAGGCGGACAGGGGTAAATTCACCCCTCCACTTT
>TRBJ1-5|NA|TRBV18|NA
CASSPQGNQPQHF
TGTGCCAGCTCACCCCAGGGGAATCAGCCCCAGCATTTT
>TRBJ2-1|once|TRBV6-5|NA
CASSYSPGLYNEQFF
TGTGCCAGCAGTTACTCGCCGGGACTCTACAATGAGCAGTTCTTC
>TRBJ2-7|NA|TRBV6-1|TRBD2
CASSKVTSGGNYEQYF
TGTGCCAGCAGTAAAGTAACTAGCGGGGGTAACTACGAGCAGTACTTC
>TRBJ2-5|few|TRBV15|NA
CATSRVGLQETQYF
TGTGCCACCAGCAGAGTTGGACTACAAGAGACCCAGTACTTC
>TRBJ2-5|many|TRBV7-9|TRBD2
CASSPRTSGFTGETQYF
TGTGCCAGCAGCCCTCGGACTAGCGGTTTTACCGGAGAGACCCAGTACTTC
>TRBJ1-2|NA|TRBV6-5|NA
CASRSPGYDYGYTF
TGTGCCAGTAGGTCCCCGGGTTACGACTATGGCTACACCTTC
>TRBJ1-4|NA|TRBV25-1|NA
CASYLPGHRNEKLFF
TGTGCCAGTTACCTCCCGGGACACCGTAATGAAAAACTGTTTTTT
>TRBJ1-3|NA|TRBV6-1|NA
CASSEFFVPEVRTDTGNTIYF
TGTGCCAGCAGTGAATTTTTCGTTCCGGAGGTTAGGACGGATACTGGAAACACCATATATTTT
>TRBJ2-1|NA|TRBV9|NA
CASSVVGGRDEQFF
TGTGCCAGCAGCGTAGTTGGGGGCCGAGATGAGCAGTTCTTC
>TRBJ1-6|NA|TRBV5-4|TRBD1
CASSFGQGVTYNSPLHF
TGTGCCAGCAGCTTCGGACAGGGGGTTACCTATAATTCACCCCTCCACTTT
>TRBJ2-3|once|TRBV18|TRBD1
CASSPTGQSDTQYF
TGTGCCAGCTCACCAACGGGACAGTCAGATACGCAGTATTTT
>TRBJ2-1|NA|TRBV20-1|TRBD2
CSASSLAGDVNEQFF
TGCAGTGCTAGTAGCCTAGCGGGAGATGTCAATGAGCAGTTCTTC